The 25 T cell receptor beta chains below were found in one sample sequenced in a study of early T cells in non-severe SARS-CoV-2 infection. One entry per CDR3 protein, called by TCRdb with MiXCR from the 5' RACE reads. The sample has 55,000 to 75,000 distinct CDR3 sequences, approximately 13% seen once. The specimen sequenced was whole blood. The receptors stem from an adult who was a healthcare worker with PCR-confirmed SARS-CoV-2 infection or an uninfected control (not recorded which).

This clonotype was picked up many times. This chain uses TRBV7-9 with TRBJ2-5, with D possibly matching TRBD1 (6 bases). CDR1 SEHNR and CDR2 FQNEAQ come from the germline V gene (reference sequence). Between the trimmed V and J ends, which lost 5 bases and 4 bases, there was a span of 17 bases. The CDR3 has 15 residues. As DNA, the CDR3 is TGTGCCAGCAGCCCCACCGGGACACAAGGAGAGACCCAGTACTTC. It encodes CASSPTGTQGETQYF.

This clonotype has just a few counts. CDR3 DNA sequence: TGTGCCAGCAGTTTCAGAAAAGTTGAGCAGTTCTTC. Protein product: CASSFRKVEQFF. The V call is TRBV28, the J call TRBJ2-1; unclear D gene. Germline CDR1 reads MDHEN; CDR2 reads SYDVKM. Trimming cost V 3 bases and J 9 bases, with 9 bases left between them. The CDR3 consists of 12 residues.

This clonotype was observed at least ten times. This chain links TRBV20-1 with TRBJ1-1; D remains ambiguous. The germline CDR1 and CDR2 sequences are DFQATT and SNEGSKA (reference sequence). The CDR3 is 14 amino acids. The V gene lost 6 bases and the J gene lost 1 base, with 15 bases spanning the gap. The CDR3 here is CSAPGPHPNTEAFF. CDR3 DNA sequence: TGCAGTGCCCCCGGGCCACACCCGAACACTGAAGCTTTCTTT.

This clonotype was recorded at least ten times. V usage is TRBV20-1 and J usage is TRBJ2-2; no clear D. V dropped 1 base and J dropped 2 bases, with 5 bases sitting between them. Germline V CDR1 and CDR2: DFQATT, SNEGSKA (reference sequence). CDR3 length: 13 residues. The DNA of the CDR3 is TGCAGTGCTAGAGGGGCCAACACCGGGGAGCTGTTTTTT. Translated: CSARGANTGELFF.

This clonotype was detected ten times or more. At one of its ends the junction is not consistent with the germline gene, which may arise from a read error. The chain employs TRBV28 and TRBJ2-3; 8 bases agree with TRBD2. This CDR3 comprises 16 residues. CDR1 MDHEN and CDR2 SYDVKM come from the germline V gene. CDR3 in amino acids: CASSFPPSGSRDTQYF. In DNA form, the CDR3 reads TGTGCCAGCAGTTTTCCGCCGAGCGGGAGCAGAGATACGCAGTATTTT.

V gene TRBV29-1 combines with J gene TRBJ2-7, with 8 bases identical to TRBD1. The V gene end was trimmed by 4 bases and the J gene end by 4 bases; junction bases not matched to a gene: 9. CDR1 SQVTM and CDR2 ANQGSEA come from the germline V gene. The CDR3 covers 14 residues. In DNA, the CDR3 is TGCAGCGTTGTGTCAGGGGGCACTTGGTACGAGCAGTACTTC. It translates to CSVVSGGTWYEQYF.

In this sample, this clonotype turned up many times. J is TRBJ2-1 and V is TRBV6-1; 7 bases align to TRBD1. Germline V gives CDR1 MNHNS, CDR2 SASEGT. V trimming: 1 base; J trimming: 0 bases; junction bases outside the gene matches: 9. CDR3 length: 18 amino acids. CDR3: CASSEVWTGLASYNEQFF. DNA of the CDR3: TGTGCCAGCAGTGAAGTGTGGACAGGCCTAGCCTCCTACAATGAGCAGTTCTTC.

This clonotype was seen many times. The genes are TRBV28 and TRBJ2-1, with TRBD2 matching over 7 bases. Germline values: CDR1 MDHEN, CDR2 SYDVKM. This CDR3 is built from 15 residues. V gave up 6 bases and J gave up 8 bases; unmatched junction bases: 13. In DNA, the CDR3 is TGTGCCAGCAGCTCGGCCCGGGACTATGAGGATGAGCAGTTCTTC. It specifies CASSSARDYEDEQFF.

This clonotype was recorded at least ten times. The J gene is TRBJ1-5, the V gene TRBV20-1, with no clear D. The CDR3 contains 14 residues. The germline V gene has CDR1 DFQATT and CDR2 SNEGSKA (reference sequence). Trimming took 1 base from V and 6 from J, leaving 13 bases between them. CDR3 bases: TGCAGTGCTAGAGTGCCCCGAGGTGGTCAGCCCCAGCATTTT. Translating it yields CSARVPRGGQPQHF.

This clonotype showed up just a few times. One end of the junction is discordant with germline, which a read error may explain. The chain links TRBV7-2 to TRBJ2-1; TRBD2 agrees at 11 bases. CDR3 size: 15 residues. The germline V gene encodes CDR1 SGHTA and CDR2 FQGNSA. DNA for the CDR3: TGTGCCAGCAGATTAGGGACTAGCGGTTACAATGAGCAGTTCTTC. It is translated as CASRLGTSGYNEQFF.

This clonotype appeared many times. V gene TRBV11-2 combines with J gene TRBJ2-1, with 7 bases fitting TRBD2. J lost 0 bases, V lost 5 bases, and 4 bases had no gene match. The germline V gene encodes CDR1 SGHAT and CDR2 FQNNGV. The length of the CDR3 is 15 residues. The CDR3 reads CASSVPGGSYNEQFF. CDR3 coding DNA: TGTGCCAGCAGCGTCCCGGGGGGCTCCTACAATGAGCAGTTCTTC.

This clonotype was counted at least ten times. The genes are TRBV28 and TRBJ2-2, with TRBD1 matching over 7 bases. This CDR3 has 15 amino acids. Germline lookup yields CDR1 MDHEN and CDR2 SYDVKM. The V gene end was trimmed by 1 base and the J gene end by 8 bases; junction bases not matched to a gene: 7. CDR3 nucleotide sequence: TGTGCCAGCAGTTTATTTCGGGACAGTAAAGGGGAGCTGTTTTTT. This codes for CASSLFRDSKGELFF.

This clonotype occurred many times. The rearrangement joins TRBV2 to TRBJ1-3, with 7 nucleotides matching TRBD1. The CDR3 length is 14 residues. With V trimmed by 6 bases and J by 4 bases, 6 bases remained unmatched. Germline-derived CDR1 and CDR2 are SNHLY and FYNNEI. The CDR3: CASRGGQAGNTIYF. CDR3 sequence (DNA): TGTGCCAGCAGGGGAGGACAGGCCGGAAACACCATATATTTT. The full variable domain, its missing parts supplied by reference TRBV2 and TRBJ1-3, is EPEVTQTPSHQVTQMGQEVILRCVPISNHLYFYWYRQILGQKVEFLVSFYNNEISEKSEIFDDQFSVERPDGSNFTLKIRSTKLEDSAMYFCASRGGQAGNTIYFGEGSWLTVV.

This clonotype was seen ten or more times. V is TRBV28 and J is TRBJ1-1; 7 nucleotides align to TRBD1. The V gene's germline CDR1 is MDHEN and CDR2 SYDVKM. The CDR3 loop spans 15 amino acids. The junction had 8 bases not matched to a gene; V was cut back by 5 bases and J by 2 bases. The CDR3: CASSLQGPSNTEAFF. The CDR3 DNA is TGTGCCAGCAGTCTACAGGGGCCCAGCAACACTGAAGCTTTCTTT. Full variable domain (missing parts from reference TRBV28 and TRBJ1-1): DVKVTQSSRYLVKRTGEKVFLECVQDMDHENMFWYRQDPGLGLRLIYFSYDVKMKEKGDIPEGYSVSREKKERFSLILESASTNQTSMYLCASSLQGPSNTEAFFGQGTRLTVV.

This clonotype was seen many times. CDR3 amino acids: CASTTGTAGELFF. In nucleotides, the CDR3 is TGTGCCAGCACCACAGGGACGGCCGGGGAGCTGTTTTTT. This chain joins TRBV27 and TRBJ2-2, with D possibly matching TRBD1 (6 bases). The germline CDR1 and CDR2 sequences are MNHEY and SMNVEV (reference sequence). Between the trimmed V and J ends, which lost 7 bases and 6 bases, there was a span of 12 bases. The CDR3 consists of 13 residues.

This clonotype was detected many times. This chain links TRBV4-3 with TRBJ2-5; 8 nucleotides agree with TRBD1. The germline CDR1 and CDR2 sequences are LGHNA and YSLEER. V shed 6 bases and J 5 bases; nucleotides not matched to a gene: 11. This CDR3 spans 15 amino acids. CDR3 loop: CASSRTQGAMETQYF. The CDR3 coding sequence is TGCGCCAGCAGTCGGACCCAGGGGGCGATGGAGACCCAGTACTTC.

The CDR3 coding sequence is TGTGCCAGCAGTTTCGGGACAGGGTTTGGCTACACCTTC. As protein: CASSFGTGFGYTF. This rearrangement joins TRBV12-3 or TRBV12-4 to TRBJ1-2; 9 bases line up with TRBD1. V shed 3 bases, J shed 7 bases, and the junction held 3 bases outside the gene matches. CDR3 length: 13 amino acids.

This clonotype was seen only once. This rearrangement joins TRBV11-2 to TRBJ1-6, with D unresolved. Trimming took off 4 bases at V and 10 bases at J, with 14 bases between the two ends. This CDR3 is 14 amino acids long. Per germline, CDR1 SGHAT and CDR2 FQNNGV. The CDR3 sequence: CASSSRILGSPLHF. CDR3 DNA sequence: TGTGCCAGCAGCTCCAGAATACTGGGGTCACCCCTCCACTTT.

This clonotype was seen at least ten times. This chain joins TRBV29-1 and TRBJ2-7; 10 bases agree with TRBD2. The CDR3 length is 14 residues. Germline loops: CDR1 SQVTM, CDR2 ANQGSEA. The ends lost 2 bases at V and 3 bases at J; junction bases unmatched: 4. The CDR3 region has the DNA TGCAGCGTTGAAACTAGCGGGACTGACTACGAGCAGTACTTC. Translation gives CSVETSGTDYEQYF.

The sample holds many counts of this clonotype. The rearrangement joins TRBV2 to TRBJ2-1, with a possible D match to TRBD2 (7 bases). Germline V gives CDR1 SNHLY, CDR2 FYNNEI. Trimming took 10 bases from V and 5 from J, leaving 24 bases between them. The CDR3 contains 16 residues. DNA of the CDR3: TGTGCCACCCTAGTTTGGGGGACGGGGGGCCACAATGAGCAGTTCTTC. It translates to CATLVWGTGGHNEQFF.

Many counts were recorded for this clonotype. CDR3 in amino acids: CASGGGRRSTEAFF. The CDR3 nucleotides are TGTGCCAGTGGGGGGGGGCGAAGGAGCACTGAAGCTTTCTTT. The chain is built from TRBV6-5 and TRBJ1-1; a weak D match, TRBD1 (6 bases). The CDR3 spans 14 residues. Trimming cost V 9 bases and J 4 bases, with 18 bases left between them. Germline values: CDR1 MNHEY, CDR2 SVGAGI.

This clonotype was picked up many times. The chain uses TRBV12-3 or TRBV12-4 and TRBJ2-3, with D perhaps given as TRBD1 or TRBD2 (5 bases each). The CDR3 has 13 residues. V lost 4 bases and J 2 bases, leaving 7 bases between the germline ends. The CDR3, as DNA: TGTGCCAGCAGTTGGGACCTCACAGATACGCAGTATTTT. Amino acid sequence: CASSWDLTDTQYF.

This clonotype was counted once. The rearrangement uses TRBV7-9 and TRBJ2-1, with TRBD2 as a possible D gene (6 bases). Germline CDR1 and CDR2: SEHNR and FQNEAQ (reference sequence). The CDR3 consists of 12 residues. Trimming shortened V by 7 bases and J by 9 bases, and 13 bases separated the two germline ends. CDR3 sequence reads: CASTLGGTEQFF. Written as DNA, the CDR3 is TGTGCCAGCACCCTCGGGGGTACTGAGCAGTTCTTC.

This clonotype was counted many times. This chain joins TRBV3-1 and TRBJ2-1; 8 bases map to TRBD2. The CDR3 spans 16 residues. Germline assignment: CDR1 LGHDT and CDR2 YNNKEL (reference sequence). The J segment lost 2 bases and the V segment lost 5 bases, leaving 8 bases of the junction unmatched. The CDR3, as DNA: TGTGCCAGCAGCGCGGACCTGGGACTAGCCTACAATGAGCAGTTCTTC. It specifies CASSADLGLAYNEQFF.

There are many counts of this clonotype. The chain uses TRBV29-1 and TRBJ2-7; D unclear. CDR1 and CDR2 from the germline V gene are SQVTM and ANQGSEA. This CDR3 region has 12 residues. Trimming removed 2 bases at V and 3 bases at J, with 8 bases between. The CDR3 coding sequence is TGCAGCGTTGAAACGAGTTTCTACGAGCAGTACTTC. This codes for CSVETSFYEQYF.